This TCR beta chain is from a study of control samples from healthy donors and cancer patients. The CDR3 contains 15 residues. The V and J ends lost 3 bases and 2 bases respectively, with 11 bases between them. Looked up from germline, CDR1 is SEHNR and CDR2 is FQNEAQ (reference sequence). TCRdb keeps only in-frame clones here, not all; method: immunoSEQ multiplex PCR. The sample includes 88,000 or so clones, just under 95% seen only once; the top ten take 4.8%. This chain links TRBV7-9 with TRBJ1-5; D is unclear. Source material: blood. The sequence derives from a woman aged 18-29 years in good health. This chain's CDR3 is CASSLGEAGNQPQHF. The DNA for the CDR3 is TGTGCCAGCAGCTTGGGAGAGGCGGGCAATCAGCCCCAGCATTTT. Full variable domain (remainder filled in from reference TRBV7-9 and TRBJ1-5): DTGVSQNPRHKITKRGQNVTFRCDPISEHNRLYWYRQTLGQGPEFLTYFQNEAQLEKSRLLSDRFSAERPKGSFSTLEIQRTEQGDSAMYLCASSLGEAGNQPQHFGDGTRLSIL.